This T cell receptor (beta chain) was sequenced for a study of cytomegalovirus exposure and HLA in healthy donors. Study-wide findings and caveats: Reports showed the classifier diagnosing cytomegalovirus status with high specificity and sensitivity. Within the approximately 110 validation repertoires, first-cohort TCR clusters tended to co-occur, according to a later analysis.

Some clones are missing from TCRdb's copy, which holds only in-frame ones; the method was immunoSEQ multiplex PCR. Counted here are 47,000 or so clones, about 90% occurring once; the ten biggest clones make up roughly 1.4%. Trimming removed 3 bases from V and 8 bases from J; junction bases left unmatched: 1. The CDR3 contains 15 residues. The germline CDR1 and CDR2 sequences are MGHRA and YSYEKL. In regard to this clone: Its antigen is not known.

This rearrangement joins TRBV4-1 to TRBJ2-1; 16 positions agree with TRBD2. Input material: PBMCs. The TCR originated in a man aged 18 to 35 in good health and CMV-seronegative. CDR3 in amino acids: CASSQGTSGRDEQFF. In DNA, the CDR3 is TGCGCCAGCAGCCAGGGGACTAGCGGGAGGGATGAGCAGTTCTTC.